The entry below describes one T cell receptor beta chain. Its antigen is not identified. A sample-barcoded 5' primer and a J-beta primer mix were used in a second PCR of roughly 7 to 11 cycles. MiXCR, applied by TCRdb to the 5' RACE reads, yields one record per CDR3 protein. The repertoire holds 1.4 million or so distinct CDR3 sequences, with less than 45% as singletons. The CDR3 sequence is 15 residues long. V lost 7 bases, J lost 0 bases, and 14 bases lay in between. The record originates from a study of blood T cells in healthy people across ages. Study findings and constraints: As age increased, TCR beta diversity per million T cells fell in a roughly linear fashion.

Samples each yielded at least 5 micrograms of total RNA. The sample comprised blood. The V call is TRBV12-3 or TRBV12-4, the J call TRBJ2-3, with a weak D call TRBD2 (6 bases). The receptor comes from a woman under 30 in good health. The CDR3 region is CASMGGEPSTDTQYF. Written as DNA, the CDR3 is TGTGCCAGCATGGGCGGGGAGCCTAGCACAGATACGCAGTATTTT.